Presented here are 30 T cell receptor beta chains from one specimen sequenced in a study of blood T cell repertoires in COVID-19 (dated by TCRdb to 2020 to 2021). The method behind the library was the immunoSEQ multiplex PCR assay. TCRdb carries this immuneACCESS record with in-frame sequences only. Its versions omit some clonotypes, under half of them owing to an unresolved V gene in the studies checked, with the rest unexplained. The sample table holds under 200,000 clones, of which 84% were seen once. The top ten hold approximately 2.6% of the sample. The sequenced sample consisted of peripheral blood. These receptors were obtained from a human donor with acute or convalescent COVID-19. The donor label of this sample is uncertain.

This sequence joins TRBV9 and TRBJ1-2; D is possibly TRBD1 (6 bases). V lost 0 bases and J lost 8, with 11 bases in between. The CDR3 has 13 amino acids. CDR1 and CDR2 (germline): SGDLS, YYNGEE. CDR3 sequence: CASSVDPGEGYTF. The CDR3 DNA reads TGTGCCAGCAGCGTAGATCCAGGGGAAGGCTACACCTTC.

V usage is TRBV5-1 and J usage is TRBJ2-3; 8 bases align to TRBD2. Germline V gene lookup returns CDR1 SGHRS and CDR2 YFSETQ. V lost 4 bases, J lost 0 bases, and 10 bases stayed unmatched. This CDR3 is 17 amino acids long. CDR3 in DNA: TGCGCCAGCAGCATGGCCCCGGCGGGGGGCAGCACAGATACGCAGTATTTT. Amino acids: CASSMAPAGGSTDTQYF.

The chain combines TRBV11-1 with TRBJ1-1, with D uncertain. V lost 5 bases and J lost 2, with 15 bases in between. CDR3 length: 15 residues. Germline V gene sequence: CDR1 SGHAT, CDR2 FQDESV (reference sequence). The CDR3 nucleotides are TGTGCCAGCAGCCCCCTCCTATCGGGAAACACTGAAGCTTTCTTT. The encoded protein is CASSPLLSGNTEAFF. Complete variable domain (other parts from reference TRBV11-1 and TRBJ1-1): EAEVAQSPRYKITEKSQAVAFWCDPISGHATLYWYRQILGQGPELLVQFQDESVVDDSQLPKDRFSAERLKGVDSTLKIQPAELGDSAMYLCASSPLLSGNTEAFFGQGTRLTVV.

The chain links TRBV3-1 (or the pseudogene TRBV3-2) to TRBJ1-6; possible D gene TRBD1, 6 bases. Trimming shortened V by 6 bases and J by 9 bases, and 18 bases separated the two germline ends. Germline V lookup: CDR1 LGHDT, CDR2 YNNKEL (reference sequence). The CDR3 runs to 15 residues. The CDR3 sequence: CASSRVGGAISPLHF. CDR3 DNA sequence: TGTGCCAGCAGTCGCGTAGGGGGGGCAATTTCACCCCTCCACTTT.

The chain recombines TRBV19 with TRBJ1-2, with D perhaps matching TRBD1 (6 bases). Trimming removed 3 bases from V and 4 bases from J, with 15 bases in between. CDR3 size: 15 residues. The germline V gene encodes CDR1 LNHDA and CDR2 SQIVND (reference sequence). CDR3 nucleotide sequence: TGTGCCAGTAGTATGAGATACGGGACATCCTATGGCTACACCTTC. Residues: CASSMRYGTSYGYTF.

The rearrangement links TRBV5-1 to TRBJ2-7; a weak D match, TRBD2 (6 bases). There are 14 residues in the CDR3. V was cut by 2 bases and J by 5 bases, with 14 bases left in between. Germline V gives CDR1 SGHRS, CDR2 YFSETQ. DNA for the CDR3: TGCGCCAGCAGCTTACGGGACTCTGGGGACGAGCAGTACTTC. Translated: CASSLRDSGDEQYF. Full variable domain (outside the CDR3, taken from reference TRBV5-1 and TRBJ2-7): KAGVTQTPRYLIKTRGQQVTLSCSPISGHRSVSWYQQTPGQGLQFLFEYFSETQRNKGNFPGRFSGRQFSNSRSEMNVSTLELGDSALYLCASSLRDSGDEQYFGPGTRLTVT.

The chain links TRBV5-4 to TRBJ2-3; weak D call: TRBD1 (5 bases). V was pared by 5 bases and J by 5 bases, with 12 bases between. CDR3 length: 13 amino acids. Germline values: CDR1 SGHNT, CDR2 YYREEE (reference sequence). The CDR3 spells CASSQDSGDTQYF. CDR3 sequence (DNA): TGTGCCAGCAGTCAAGACAGTGGAGATACGCAGTATTTT.

The chain couples TRBV28 to TRBJ1-5; D may be TRBD1 (5 bases). Per the germline V gene, CDR1 is MDHEN and CDR2 is SYDVKM. Trimming stripped 5 bases from V and 3 bases from J, with 26 bases between. The CDR3 runs to 19 residues. CDR3 sequence (DNA): TGTGCCAGCAGTCTCCGGGGGAAAGGGTATATCTATGCCAATCAGCCCCAGCATTTT. This translates into CASSLRGKGYIYANQPQHF.

This chain connects TRBV30 to TRBJ2-1; unclear D gene. This CDR3 has 15 amino acids. Trimming pared 4 bases from V and 3 bases from J, leaving 16 bases between. Germline lookup yields CDR1 GTSNPN and CDR2 SVGIG (reference sequence). DNA of the CDR3: TGTGCCTGGATTAATGCCGGCGGATTCTACAATGAGCAGTTCTTC. Its protein is CAWINAGGFYNEQFF. The whole variable domain, remainder taken from reference TRBV30 and TRBJ2-1, is SQTIHQWPATLVQPVGSPLSLECTVEGTSNPNLYWYRQAAGRGLQLLFYSVGIGQISSEVPQNLSASRPQDRQFILSSKKLLLSDSGFYLCAWINAGGFYNEQFFGPGTRLTVL.

The chain links TRBV28 to TRBJ1-5, with unresolved D. Deletions cut 3 bases from V and 3 bases from J, with 6 bases between. Germline CDR1 reads MDHEN; CDR2 reads SYDVKM. The CDR3 is 13 residues long. The CDR3: CASSFKSNQPQHF. The CDR3 nucleotides are TGTGCCAGCAGTTTTAAATCCAATCAGCCCCAGCATTTT.

The V and J genes are TRBV18 and TRBJ2-3, with 12 bases aligning to TRBD2. V lost 2 bases and J lost 6; bases outside the gene matches: 3. Germline CDR1 is KGHSH and CDR2 is LQKENI. The length of the CDR3 is 15 residues. CDR3 in amino acids: CASSPIGLAGDTQYF. For the CDR3, the DNA is TGTGCCAGCTCACCAATAGGACTAGCGGGGGATACGCAGTATTTT.

In this sample, this clone turned up a few times. The genes are TRBV11-2 and TRBJ2-5; D gene ambiguous. Trimming removed 5 bases at V and 4 bases at J, with 26 bases between. The CDR3 spans 18 residues. The germline V gene encodes CDR1 SGHAT and CDR2 FQNNGV. CDR3 sequence reads: CASSLGLAATGLGETQYF. DNA of the CDR3: TGTGCCAGCAGCCTAGGCCTGGCAGCAACTGGTCTAGGAGAGACCCAGTACTTC.

The chain links TRBV19 to TRBJ2-3; 14 nucleotides match TRBD2. Germline assignment: CDR1 LNHDA and CDR2 SQIVND (reference sequence). There are 17 residues in the CDR3. J lost 6 bases, V lost 6 bases, and 11 bases had no gene match. The CDR3, as DNA: TGTGCCAGTAGACAGCGGACTAGCGGGAGGTCGCCGGATACGCAGTATTTT. Amino acid sequence: CASRQRTSGRSPDTQYF. Drawing the rest from reference TRBV19 and TRBJ2-3, the complete variable domain is DGGITQSPKYLFRKEGQNVTLSCEQNLNHDAMYWYRQDPGQGLRLIYYSQIVNDFQKGDIAEGYSVSREKKESFPLTVTSAQKNPTAFYLCASRQRTSGRSPDTQYFGPGTRLTVL.

The V and J genes are TRBV4-1 and TRBJ2-7, with D perhaps matching TRBD2 (5 bases). The V gene's germline CDR1 is MGHRA and CDR2 YSYEKL. The CDR3 has 14 amino acids. V was pared by 1 base and J by 6 bases, with 13 bases between. The CDR3 DNA reads as TGCGCCAGCAGCCAAGCCCTAGCTAGAGGCGAGCAGTACTTC. Encoded protein: CASSQALARGEQYF.

The DNA of the CDR3 is TGCGCCAGCAGCCCTGGGGACAGGGACACTGAAGCTTTCTTT. Its translation is CASSPGDRDTEAFF. The chain is built from TRBV5-1 and TRBJ1-1; 9 bases are a match to TRBD1. Germline V gives CDR1 SGHRS, CDR2 YFSETQ. The trim removed 4 bases at V and 3 bases at J, leaving 4 bases unmatched. The CDR3 has 14 residues.

V and J are TRBV30 and TRBJ1-2; TRBD1 is a possible D gene (6 bases). The V and J ends lost 5 bases and 1 base respectively, with 17 bases between them. CDR1 is GTSNPN and CDR2 is SVGIG in the germline V gene (reference sequence). CDR3 length: 15 amino acids. In DNA form, the CDR3 reads TGTGCCTGGGAATTACAGGGACGAGTTAACTATGGCTACACCTTC. Translated: CAWELQGRVNYGYTF.

The J gene is TRBJ1-5, the V gene TRBV2, with 12 nucleotides matching TRBD1. This CDR3 is built from 15 residues. Germline V gene sequence: CDR1 SNHLY, CDR2 FYNNEI. Trimming cost V 5 bases and J 8 bases; bases outside gene matches: 7. The CDR3 DNA reads as TGTGCCAGCAGTACCGGGACAGGGGGCGCGGAGCCCCAGCATTTT. Protein sequence: CASSTGTGGAEPQHF.

J is TRBJ2-2 and V is TRBV7-9; TRBD2 might be the D (5 bases). CDR3 length equals 15 residues. Deletions cut 5 bases from V and 5 bases from J, with 15 bases between. From germline, CDR1 is SEHNR and CDR2 FQNEAQ (reference sequence). The CDR3: CASSQGQTGTGELFF. The CDR3 DNA is TGTGCCAGCAGCCAAGGTCAAACGGGAACCGGGGAGCTGTTTTTT.

The chain has TRBV24-1 and TRBJ2-7; D might be TRBD2 (5 bases). The germline V gene encodes CDR1 KGHDR and CDR2 SFDVKD. There are 13 residues in the CDR3. The V end was cut by 3 bases, the J end by 6 bases, with 11 bases between. This CDR3 is CATSDPGLTEQYF. The CDR3 DNA follows: TGTGCCACCAGTGATCCCGGACTCACCGAGCAGTACTTC.

This clone was counted once. The genes are TRBV11-2 and TRBJ2-7; 8 bases map to TRBD1. This CDR3 is built from 15 residues. Germline CDR1 is SGHAT and CDR2 is FQNNGV. J was trimmed by 3 bases and V by 2 bases; bases with no gene match: 6. CDR3 region: CASSLHPDRDYEQYF. In nucleotides, the CDR3 is TGTGCCAGCAGCTTACATCCGGACAGGGACTACGAGCAGTACTTC. Full variable domain (rest looked up from reference TRBV11-2 and TRBJ2-7): EAGVAQSPRYKIIEKRQSVAFWCNPISGHATLYWYQQILGQGPKLLIQFQNNGVVDDSQLPKDRFSAERLKGVDSTLKIQPAKLEDSAVYLCASSLHPDRDYEQYFGPGTRLTVT.

V gene TRBV30 combines with J gene TRBJ1-1; the D gene is possibly TRBD1 (6 bases). V gave up 2 bases and J gave up 3 bases, with 16 bases separating them. Germline lookup yields CDR1 GTSNPN and CDR2 SVGIG (reference sequence). This CDR3 spans 15 amino acids. The CDR3 loop is CAWSSGGAGDTEAFF. CDR3 DNA: TGTGCCTGGAGTAGTGGTGGGGCAGGGGACACTGAAGCTTTCTTT.

V usage is TRBV6-5 and J usage is TRBJ1-1, with D hard to call. There are 14 residues in the CDR3. V was cut by 2 bases and J by 1 base, with 8 bases left in between. Per the germline V gene, CDR1 is MNHEY and CDR2 is SVGAGI. CDR3 sequence reads: CASSYEGANTEAFF. For the CDR3, the DNA is TGTGCCAGCAGTTACGAGGGTGCGAACACTGAAGCTTTCTTT.

This clone was counted once. This chain connects TRBV7-2 to TRBJ2-7; TRBD2 agrees at 9 bases. Trimming removed 2 bases from V and 4 bases from J; junction bases left unmatched: 3. Germline-derived CDR1 and CDR2 are SGHTA and FQGNSA. The CDR3 sequence is 14 residues long. The CDR3 sequence is CASSLRLAGYEQYF. The CDR3 coding sequence is TGTGCCAGCAGCTTACGGCTAGCGGGGTACGAGCAGTACTTC.

The chain couples TRBV5-4 to TRBJ1-2; TRBD1 aligns across 9 bases. The length of the CDR3 is 15 residues. The V segment lost 3 bases and the J segment 3 bases; nucleotides outside the gene matches: 6. From germline, CDR1 is SGHNT and CDR2 YYREEE (reference sequence). This CDR3 reads CASSYPGQGDYGYTF. The CDR3 DNA sequence: TGTGCCAGCAGCTATCCGGGACAGGGAGACTATGGCTACACCTTC.

The chain links TRBV4-1 to TRBJ1-1, with TRBD1 matching over 10 bases. CDR3 length equals 15 residues. Germline-derived CDR1 and CDR2 are MGHRA and YSYEKL. After removal of 2 bases from V and 4 bases from J, the junction contained 4 bases not matched to a gene. The CDR3 DNA sequence: TGCGCCAGCAGCCAACCGACAGGGGGCGTCACTGAAGCTTTCTTT. This gives the protein CASSQPTGGVTEAFF.

V gene TRBV6-2 or TRBV6-3 combines with J gene TRBJ1-3, with D perhaps matching TRBD1 (6 bases). The CDR3 is 17 amino acids. The ends were cut back, 0 bases at V and 1 base at J, with 13 bases in the middle. Per germline, CDR1 MNHEY and CDR2 SVGEGT. The CDR3 nucleotides are TGTGCCAGCAGTTACTCGATTGGGACACCTTCTGGAAACACCATATATTTT. It translates to CASSYSIGTPSGNTIYF.

The chain is built from TRBV18 and TRBJ2-1; D might be TRBD1 (6 bases). The CDR3 is made up of 14 amino acids. V gave up 5 bases and J gave up 7 bases, with 15 bases separating them. Looked up from germline, CDR1 is KGHSH and CDR2 is LQKENI. CDR3 amino acids: CASSLQGSKNEQFF. The CDR3 DNA reads as TGTGCCAGCTCATTACAGGGATCAAAGAATGAGCAGTTCTTC.

This clone was detected a few times. V and J are TRBV5-6 and TRBJ1-3, with D uncertain. Germline loops: CDR1 SGHDT, CDR2 YYEEEE. The CDR3 sequence is 15 residues long. V was shortened by 0 bases and J by 1 base, with 8 bases between the two germline ends. The CDR3 DNA reads as TGTGCCAGCAGCTTGGACAGCTTTTCTGGAAACACCATATATTTT. Protein sequence: CASSLDSFSGNTIYF.

The chain uses TRBV19 and TRBJ1-1, with D possibly being TRBD1 (6 bases). Germline V lookup: CDR1 LNHDA, CDR2 SQIVND (reference sequence). The CDR3 extends over 13 amino acids. V lost 6 bases to trimming and J lost 3 bases, with 11 bases between them. The CDR3: CASSLGGDTEAFF. CDR3 nucleotide sequence: TGTGCCAGTAGCCTTGGGGGCGACACTGAAGCTTTCTTT.

The chain uses TRBV27 and TRBJ1-2; 7 positions agree with TRBD1. The CDR3 extends over 16 amino acids. Germline lookup yields CDR1 MNHEY and CDR2 SMNVEV (reference sequence). Germline trimming cut 5 bases from V and 6 bases from J; bases unmatched to any gene: 15. CDR3 sequence reads: CASSRNHRGAHDGYTF. The CDR3, as DNA: TGTGCCAGCAGTAGGAACCACAGGGGCGCGCACGATGGCTACACCTTC.